The TCR beta chain under discussion was sequenced for a study of T cell repertoires in cytomegalovirus infection. Many counts were recorded for this clonotype. The V end was cut by 3 bases, the J end by 1 base, with 15 bases between. Germline V gene sequence: CDR1 MNHNS, CDR2 SASEGT. CDR3 length equals 16 residues. TCRdb used MiXCR to reprocess the reads, holding one entry per CDR3 protein. Of 250,000 to 300,000 distinct CDR3 sequences in the sample, 9.1% were seen once. Material for sequencing was PBMCs. This receptor was obtained from a human donor in good health (CMV status not recorded). Some clones in this sample may be carry-over from other donors' samples. The J gene is TRBJ1-1, the V gene TRBV6-1, with D tentatively TRBD1 (5 bases). CDR3 nucleotide sequence: TGTGCCAGCAGTGATAGACCGGGACCGCCGAACACTGAAGCTTTCTTT. Translating gives CASSDRPGPPNTEAFF.